This T cell receptor beta chain was identified in a study of blood T cells in healthy people across ages. Study conclusions and caveats: PBMCs were not sorted, which prevented a conclusive comparison of naive versus antigen-experienced cells.

A second PCR of about 6 to 11 cycles used a sample-barcoded 5' primer and a J-beta primer mix. TCRdb re-called the 5' RACE reads with MiXCR, one entry per CDR3 protein. The table has hundreds of thousands of distinct CDR3 sequences, around 38% seen once. Note on this clonotype: As yet, its antigen is unknown.

The TCR comes from a man aged 80 or over in good health. The specimen was blood.

CDR3 nucleotide sequence: TGTGCCAGCAGCACCCATGTTAGCGGGATTCTGCCGGATACGCAGTATTTT. Residues: CASSTHVSGILPDTQYF. The V and J genes are TRBV21-1 and TRBJ2-3; the table's D call, TRBD2, was not checked against the DNA. TRBV21-1 is a recognized pseudogene. The CDR3 runs to 17 residues.